This T cell receptor beta chain was identified during a study of blood T cells in healthy people across ages. The second PCR ran roughly 7 to 11 cycles with a sample-barcoded 5' primer and J-beta primers. A tag from a template-switch adaptor with 12 random nucleotides marked each cDNA molecule. One entry per CDR3 protein results from TCRdb running MiXCR on the 5' RACE reads. The sample lists about 1.6 million distinct CDR3 sequences, roughly 30% occurring once. Donation came from healthy Caucasian individuals in Russia who were aged about 6 to 95. Broader study findings: More naive CD4+ cells and higher diversity marked long-lived donors relative to aged donors.

This clonotype occurred a few times. Its antigen is not identified. The CDR3 is made up of 12 amino acids. Trimming pared 3 bases from V and 13 bases from J, leaving 13 bases between. The sequenced sample was blood. This receptor was taken from a woman aged 25 to 39 in good health. The rearrangement uses TRBV12-3 or TRBV12-4 and TRBJ2-4; tentatively, D is TRBD2 (6 bases). The DNA of the CDR3 is TGTGCCAGCAGTTTTTTCGGGGAGGAGCAGTACTTC. Amino acids: CASSFFGEEQYF.